This T cell receptor beta chain was sequenced in a study of blood T cells in healthy people across ages. Using a J-beta primer mix together with a sample-barcoded 5' primer, a second PCR was run for about 6 to 11 cycles. Using its own MiXCR run on the 5' RACE reads, TCRdb lists one record per CDR3 protein. Counted here are 950,000 to 1,200,000 distinct CDR3 sequences, 35% to 40% occurring once; the ten biggest clones make up around 13%. Trimming took 4 bases from V and 0 from J, leaving 10 bases between them. The CDR3 is made up of 14 amino acids. Material: blood. The V gene is TRBV12-3 or TRBV12-4, the J gene TRBJ2-7; maybe TRBD2 (6 bases). This TCR came from a young man in good health. CDR3 amino acids: CASSSRLVSYEQYF. The DNA of the CDR3 is TGTGCCAGCAGTTCGAGACTAGTCTCCTACGAGCAGTACTTC.